One T cell receptor (beta chain) is described in this entry. Its antigen specificity is not known. No much larger clone is present one base from it, and per-base qualities are unavailable. The sample originates from a study of CD8 T cells in Susac syndrome (dated by TCRdb to between 2018 and 2021). For the study in its entirety: Whether CD8+ T cell activation and differentiation in Susac syndrome was antigen driven was tested using repertoire sequencing.

The full study reports these points: The study acknowledged that relatively few individuals were included in the TCR sequencing and HLA analysis.

RNA was extracted using the RNeasy kit, and roughly 0.5 to 1 ug of the RNA was reverse transcribed with random hexamers. The immunoSEQ multiplex PCR assay, covering 54 Vbeta and 13 Jbeta segments, was used to amplify TCR beta CDR3 regions. PCR amplification bias was corrected using a synthetic template baseline for primer optimization and computational correction. The authors' pipeline ran thus. Reads were annotated to V, D and J genes per IMGT and analyzed with immunoSEQ Analyzer, keeping only productive sequences. To calculate clonality, Shannon entropy was normalized by log2 of the number of productive unique sequences and then subtracted from one. Public and private clones were assessed among the 100 most prevalent clones of each patient and control. Clones were defined as Susac-specific if absent from the healthy and MS cohorts, from more than 900 published viral clones and from other ImmuneACCESS disease sequences. TCRdb trimmed the raw reads at Q25, called clones with MiXCR and kept productive beta chains. Each CDR3 protein gets just one entry, which takes the most common genes and DNA from the rows behind it. TCRdb, not the original authors, processed these V and J calls. In all, the sample holds 150,000 to 200,000 distinct CDR3 sequences, and just under 95% of those were seen once. Clones ranked in the top ten supply approximately 0.098% of the sample.

Peripheral blood CD8+ and CD4+ T cells from healthy donors, Susac syndrome patients and multiple sclerosis patients were profiled by high-throughput TCR beta sequencing. Healthy donors were included as age- and sex-matched controls. Bulk CD8+ and CD4+ T cells were purified magnetically by negative isolation, whereas CD8+ TEMRA cells were enriched by FACS. Blood was collected in EDTA tubes and processed within 24 hours, with PBMCs isolated through density gradient centrifugation. PBMCs destined for TCR sequencing were cryopreserved in liquid nitrogen and later thawed in a 37 °C water bath. Purity of sorted or isolated CD4+, CD8+ and CD8+ TEMRA cells was at least 90%. Trimming leaves V shorter by 5 bases and J shorter by 4 bases, with the junction holding 7 bases beyond the gene matches. CDR1 MDHEN and CDR2 SYDVKM are derived from the germline V gene. From the cysteine up to the phenylalanine, the CDR3 has a length of 15 residues. The read is trimmed to its CDR3 DNA, 45 bases read in frame from base 1.

The sequenced sample consisted of CD4+ T cells from PBMCs. Recombination connected TRBV28 to TRBJ2-3; TRBD1 aligns with 9 central bases. The clonotype was recovered from a human donor in good health. The encoded CDR3 is CASSAPGQGADTQYF. The nucleotide sequence reads TGTGCCAGCAGTGCCCCGGGACAGGGAGCAGATACGCAGTATTTT.